The present T cell receptor beta chain was sequenced within a study of Tregs in tolerant kidney transplant recipients. Study-wide points: Activated donor B cell expansion appeared to reveal the most relevant donor-specific TCRbeta repertoire.

A note on this clone: Its antigen remains unidentified.

Unstimulated regulatory T cells (CD4+CD25+CD127-), CD4+CD25- non-regulatory cells, CD4 and CD8 cells were FACS-sorted from thawed PBMCs. TCRdb's copy holds only in-frame clones and misses some; the assay was immunoSEQ multiplex PCR. The table shows over 55,000 clones, with around four fifths occurring only once. Per germline, CDR1 SQVTM and CDR2 ANQGSEA. This CDR3 comprises 12 residues. Trimming removed 5 bases from V and 8 bases from J; junction bases left unmatched: 6. V is TRBV29-1 and J is TRBJ2-1, with 7 bases identical to TRBD1. The receptor was derived from a human donor in good health. Sequencing input: CD4+ T cells from blood. The CDR3 coding sequence is TGCAGCGTTCGACAGGGTCCCGATGAGCAGTTCTTC. Protein sequence: CSVRQGPDEQFF.